The clone carrying this TCR beta chain was seen once. Repeated repertoire sampling spanned the course of chemoradiotherapy. This entry belongs to a study of chemoradiotherapy in HPV16-positive cancers. Sequencing was performed with immunoSEQ multiplex PCR; in TCRdb, only in-frame clones are kept and a portion is missing. The profile covers some 12,000 clones, with about 70% appearing a single time and over 15% taken by the ten largest. The CDR3 totals 17 residues. V was clipped by 0 bases and J by 2 bases, with 14 bases between them. The germline V gene encodes CDR1 ENHRY and CDR2 SYGVKD. The J gene is TRBJ1-5, the V gene TRBV10-3, with D tentatively TRBD1 (6 bases). The specimen was taken from a patient who underwent chemoradiotherapy. The sequence was obtained from a human donor with HPV-associated anogenital cancer. The CDR3 spells CAISESGGQRGNQPQHF. CDR3 DNA: TGTGCCATCAGTGAGTCGGGAGGACAGAGGGGCAATCAGCCCCAGCATTTT.